This T cell receptor (beta chain) was sequenced during a study of regulatory T cells in long-lasting Graves disease. The sample holds many counts of this clonotype. Building of the TCR beta libraries involved iRepertoire HTBI primers and Arm-PCR of CDR3 regions. TCRdb recomputed calls from the multiplex PCR reads with MiXCR, one row per CDR3 protein. Of approximately 350,000 distinct CDR3 sequences in the sample, around 17% were seen once. V was cut by 4 bases and J by 0 bases, with 9 bases left in between. CDR1 and CDR2 (germline): SGHTA, FQGTGA. The CDR3 length is 15 residues. Time point: newly diagnosed GD, antithyroid drugs for less than 3 months. Preparation of the TCR library used RNA extracted from PBMCs. These data are also associated with another study on T cells in Graves' hyperthyroidism and ophthalmopathy.

Sample: peripheral blood mononuclear cells (PBMCs), taken at new diagnosis, from a patient treated with antithyroid drugs. This receptor was taken from a man aged 40-49 years with Graves disease. This sequence joins TRBV7-3 and TRBJ2-2; D is unclear. CDR3 residues: CASSSDGSNTGELFF. CDR3 coding DNA: TGTGCCAGCAGCTCGGACGGCTCGAACACCGGGGAGCTGTTTTTT.